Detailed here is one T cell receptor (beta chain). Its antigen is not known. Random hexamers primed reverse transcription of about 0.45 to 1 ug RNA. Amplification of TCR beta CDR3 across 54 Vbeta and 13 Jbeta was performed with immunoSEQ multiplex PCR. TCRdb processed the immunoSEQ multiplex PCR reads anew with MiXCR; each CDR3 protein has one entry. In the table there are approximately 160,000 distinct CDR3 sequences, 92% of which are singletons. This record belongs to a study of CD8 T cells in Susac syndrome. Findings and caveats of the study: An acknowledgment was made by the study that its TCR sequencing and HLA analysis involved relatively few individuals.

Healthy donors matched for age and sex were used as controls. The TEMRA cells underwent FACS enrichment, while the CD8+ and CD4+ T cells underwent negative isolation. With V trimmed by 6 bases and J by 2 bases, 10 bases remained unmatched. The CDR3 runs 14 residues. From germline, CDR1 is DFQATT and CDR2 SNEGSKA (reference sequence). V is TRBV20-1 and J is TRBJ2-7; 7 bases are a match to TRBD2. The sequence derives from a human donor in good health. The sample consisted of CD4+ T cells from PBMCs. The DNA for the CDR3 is TGCAGTGCCCCTAGGGCGGGAGCCCCCTACGAGCAGTACTTC. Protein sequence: CSAPRAGAPYEQYF.